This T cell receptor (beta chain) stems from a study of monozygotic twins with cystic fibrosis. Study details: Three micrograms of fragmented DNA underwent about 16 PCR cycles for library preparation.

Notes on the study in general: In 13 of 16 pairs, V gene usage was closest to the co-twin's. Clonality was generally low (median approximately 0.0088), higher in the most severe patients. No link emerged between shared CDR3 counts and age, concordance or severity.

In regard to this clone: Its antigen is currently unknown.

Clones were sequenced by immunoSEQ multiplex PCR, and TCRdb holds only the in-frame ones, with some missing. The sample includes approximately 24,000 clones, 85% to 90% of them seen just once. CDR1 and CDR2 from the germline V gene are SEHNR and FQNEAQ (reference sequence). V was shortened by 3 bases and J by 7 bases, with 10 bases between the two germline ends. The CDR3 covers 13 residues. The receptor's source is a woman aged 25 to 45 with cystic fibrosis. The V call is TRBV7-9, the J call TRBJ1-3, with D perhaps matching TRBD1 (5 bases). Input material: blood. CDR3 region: CASSFGTRNTIYF. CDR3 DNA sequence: TGTGCCAGCAGCTTCGGGACGAGGAACACCATATATTTT.